Below, 26 T cell receptor beta chains from the same sample are listed, as sequenced in a study of blood T cell repertoires in COVID-19. TCRdb's copy holds only in-frame clones and misses some; the assay was immunoSEQ multiplex PCR. The sample lists fewer than 450,000 clones; around 90% were seen once. The sample comprised PBMCs or T cells enriched from blood (not recorded which). The receptor set was obtained from a middle-aged woman with acute COVID-19.

The rearrangement uses TRBV9 and TRBJ1-6, with D unclear. V lost 3 bases, J lost 6 bases, and 13 bases lay in between. From germline, CDR1 is SGDLS and CDR2 YYNGEE. This CDR3 spans 15 amino acids. The CDR3 protein is CASSAHPGSNSPLHF. The CDR3 DNA is TGTGCCAGCAGCGCGCACCCCGGGAGTAATTCACCCCTCCACTTT. The variable domain in full, completed from reference TRBV9 and TRBJ1-6, reads DSGVTQTPKHLITATGQRVTLRCSPRSGDLSVYWYQQSLDQGLQFLIQYYNGEERAKGNILERFSAQQFPDLHSELNLSSLELGDSALYFCASSAHPGSNSPLHFGNGTRLTVT.

This rearrangement joins TRBV24-1 to TRBJ1-1; D gene uncertain. This CDR3 contains 14 residues. In germline, CDR1 is KGHDR, CDR2 SFDVKD. V gave up 3 bases and J gave up 1 base, with 8 bases separating them. Here the CDR3 reads CATSDTRGNTEAFF. The CDR3 DNA reads as TGTGCCACCAGTGATACCCGGGGGAACACTGAAGCTTTCTTT.

V is TRBV19 and J is TRBJ1-2; D is possibly TRBD1 (6 bases). Looked up from germline, CDR1 is LNHDA and CDR2 is SQIVND (reference sequence). CDR3 size: 14 residues. The V end lost 9 bases, the J end lost 7 bases, and 21 bases lay between the germline ends. The CDR3 sequence: CASTRQGNVGGYTF. CDR3 bases: TGTGCCAGCACCCGTCAGGGGAATGTGGGTGGCTACACCTTC.

The rearrangement joins TRBV14 to TRBJ1-2; D is possibly TRBD1 (6 bases). Trimming took 5 bases from V and 5 from J, leaving 12 bases between them. The CDR3 contains 13 residues. Per the germline V gene, CDR1 is SGHDN and CDR2 is FVKESK. Here the CDR3 DNA reads TGTGCCAGCAGCTGGAGACAGGATTATGGCTACACCTTC. This codes for CASSWRQDYGYTF.

The chain couples TRBV25-1 to TRBJ2-3, with D uncertain. Germline V gives CDR1 MGHDK, CDR2 SYGVNS. With 5 bases removed from V and 4 bases from J, the gap between germline ends came to 10 bases. CDR3 length: 13 residues. The CDR3: CASSHLTPDTQYF. CDR3 sequence (DNA): TGTGCCAGCAGTCACCTGACTCCAGATACGCAGTATTTT.

The chain carries TRBV6-5 and TRBJ1-5; 10 nucleotides line up with TRBD1. Germline V CDR1 and CDR2: MNHEY, SVGAGI. J lost 12 bases, V lost 6 bases, and 8 bases had no gene match. This CDR3 is 13 amino acids long. DNA of the CDR3: TGTGCCAGCAGCCGGACAGGGGGTCAATTCCAGCATTTT. It specifies CASSRTGGQFQHF.

This chain uses TRBV5-1 with TRBJ1-3; maybe TRBD1 (5 bases). The CDR3 length is 15 residues. Trimming took off 0 bases at V and 1 base at J, with 8 bases between the two ends. The germline CDR1 and CDR2 sequences are SGHRS and YFSETQ. This chain's CDR3 is CASSLDRPSGNTIYF. The CDR3 nucleotides read TGCGCCAGCAGCTTGGACAGGCCGTCTGGAAACACCATATATTTT.

The rearrangement uses TRBV9 and TRBJ2-3; the match to TRBD2 covers 9 bases. The CDR3 contains 19 residues. V was clipped by 0 bases and J by 6 bases; unmatched bases: 17. Germline CDR1 SGDLS, CDR2 YYNGEE. The chain's CDR3 is CASSVARRGGRGGEDTQYF. CDR3 coding DNA: TGTGCCAGCAGCGTAGCCCGGCGGGGGGGCCGAGGTGGGGAGGATACGCAGTATTTT. The full variable domain, its missing parts supplied by reference TRBV9 and TRBJ2-3, is DSGVTQTPKHLITATGQRVTLRCSPRSGDLSVYWYQQSLDQGLQFLIQYYNGEERAKGNILERFSAQQFPDLHSELNLSSLELGDSALYFCASSVARRGGRGGEDTQYFGPGTRLTVL.

This rearrangement joins TRBV4-1 to TRBJ2-5; D is ambiguous. The CDR3 is 13 residues long. V was pared by 4 bases and J by 5 bases, with 11 bases between. Germline loops: CDR1 MGHRA, CDR2 YSYEKL. For the CDR3, the DNA is TGCGCCAGCAGCCTCCGGTGGCGGGAGACCCAGTACTTC. Translating it yields CASSLRWRETQYF.

This rearrangement joins TRBV2 to TRBJ1-3; TRBD1 matches 9 bases. The CDR3 runs 19 residues. Germline CDR1 and CDR2: SNHLY and FYNNEI. V was pared by 3 bases and J by 1 base, with 13 bases of the junction left unmatched. The CDR3 spells CASSDSGTGTWISGNTIYF. Here the CDR3 DNA reads TGTGCCAGCAGTGACTCCGGGACAGGGACTTGGATATCTGGAAACACCATATATTTT.

The V and J genes are TRBV19 and TRBJ1-4; D gene uncertain. This CDR3 contains 14 residues. Looked up from germline, CDR1 is LNHDA and CDR2 is SQIVND (reference sequence). V lost 5 bases, J lost 8 bases, and 15 bases lay in between. In DNA form, the CDR3 reads TGTGCCAGTAGTTTTGCCGGGAGCAAAGAAAAACTGTTTTTT. It yields the protein CASSFAGSKEKLFF. Combining the CDR3 with reference TRBV19 and TRBJ1-4 gives the whole variable domain DGGITQSPKYLFRKEGQNVTLSCEQNLNHDAMYWYRQDPGQGLRLIYYSQIVNDFQKGDIAEGYSVSREKKESFPLTVTSAQKNPTAFYLCASSFAGSKEKLFFGSGTQLSVL.

This chain links TRBV19 with TRBJ1-2, with TRBD1 identical over 7 bases. Germline CDR1 reads LNHDA; CDR2 reads SQIVND (reference sequence). V lost 5 bases, J lost 3 bases, and 9 bases stayed unmatched. The CDR3 contains 15 residues. CDR3: CASSVDRANDYGYTF. CDR3 nucleotide sequence: TGTGCCAGTAGTGTCGACAGGGCAAACGACTATGGCTACACCTTC.

This clone was counted a single time. The chain couples TRBV3-1 (or the pseudogene TRBV3-2) to TRBJ1-2; D is unresolved. Germline CDR1 is LGHDT and CDR2 is YNNKEL (reference sequence). V was trimmed by 0 bases and J by 4 bases, leaving 3 bases between them. This CDR3 has 12 amino acids. The CDR3 region has the DNA TGTGCCAGCAGCCAAGACCGCTATGGCTACACCTTC. Its protein product is CASSQDRYGYTF.

J is TRBJ1-2 and V is TRBV9; D is possibly TRBD1 (6 bases). V dropped 3 bases and J dropped 4 bases, with 16 bases sitting between them. Germline V gives CDR1 SGDLS, CDR2 YYNGEE. This CDR3 comprises 15 residues. The chain's CDR3 is CASSDGTPNFYGYTF. The CDR3 DNA reads as TGTGCCAGCAGCGATGGGACACCGAACTTCTATGGCTACACCTTC.

The V and J genes are TRBV7-9 and TRBJ2-2; weak D call: TRBD1 (6 bases). The germline gives CDR1 SEHNR, CDR2 FQNEAQ (reference sequence). The CDR3 length is 15 residues. The germline V and J ends were trimmed by 6 bases and 3 bases, with 14 bases remaining between them. Here the CDR3 DNA reads TGTGCCAGCAGAACCAGGGACACTTACACCGGGGAGCTGTTTTTT. Protein sequence: CASRTRDTYTGELFF.

This clone was seen only once. CDR3 protein: CASSYGGSGGELFF. The CDR3, as DNA: TGTGCCAGCAGTTACGGCGGGTCAGGCGGGGAGCTGTTTTTT. V is TRBV6-5 and J is TRBJ2-2; maybe TRBD2 (5 bases). Trimming took off 2 bases at V and 7 bases at J, with 11 bases between the two ends. In germline, CDR1 is MNHEY, CDR2 SVGAGI. The CDR3 loop spans 14 amino acids.

This chain links TRBV25-1 with TRBJ2-7, with TRBD1 matching over 8 bases. CDR1 and CDR2 from the germline V gene are MGHDK and SYGVNS. Trimming removed 2 bases from V and 1 base from J; junction bases left unmatched: 4. The CDR3 length is 15 residues. CDR3 in DNA: TGTGCCAGCAGTGAAGTCCGGACAGGGTCCTACGAGCAGTACTTC. Translation: CASSEVRTGSYEQYF.

The chain employs TRBV27 and TRBJ1-1; D uncertain. Germline V lookup: CDR1 MNHEY, CDR2 SMNVEV (reference sequence). V dropped 2 bases and J dropped 1 base, with 5 bases sitting between them. CDR3 length: 13 residues. DNA of the CDR3: TGTGCCAGCAGTTTAATCGGGAACACTGAAGCTTTCTTT. This gives the protein CASSLIGNTEAFF.

The CDR3 sequence is CAWSHEQGSSGANVLTF. CDR3 bases: TGTGCCTGGAGTCACGAACAGGGTAGCTCTGGGGCCAACGTCCTGACTTTC. The rearrangement uses TRBV30 and TRBJ2-6; D is perhaps TRBD1 (6 bases). CDR1 is GTSNPN, CDR2 SVGIG, per germline (reference sequence). V was cut by 2 bases and J by 0 bases, with 14 bases left in between. This CDR3 spans 17 amino acids.

The V and J genes are TRBV30 and TRBJ2-1; 10 positions agree with TRBD1. Germline V CDR1 and CDR2: GTSNPN, SVGIG (reference sequence). This CDR3 is built from 16 residues. V lost 1 base, J lost 5 bases, and 8 bases stayed unmatched. CDR3 sequence reads: CAWSAAPGQGNNEQFF. The CDR3 coding sequence is TGTGCCTGGAGTGCTGCCCCGGGACAGGGGAACAATGAGCAGTTCTTC.

V usage is TRBV3-1 (or the pseudogene TRBV3-2) and J usage is TRBJ1-4; D possibly corresponds to TRBD1 (6 bases). This CDR3 comprises 13 residues. The germline V gene has CDR1 LGHDT and CDR2 YNNKEL (reference sequence). V was clipped by 2 bases and J by 8 bases, with 9 bases between them. The CDR3 DNA reads as TGTGCCAGCAGCCAACCTCAGGGGGAAAAACTGTTTTTT. Translation gives CASSQPQGEKLFF.

The J gene is TRBJ2-7, the V gene TRBV11-3; D is uncertain. V lost 0 bases and J lost 7, with 10 bases in between. The V gene's germline CDR1 is SGHNT and CDR2 YENEEA. The CDR3 loop spans 13 amino acids. The CDR3 sequence: CASSLDVAAEQYF. In DNA, the CDR3 is TGTGCCAGCAGCTTAGATGTGGCGGCGGAGCAGTACTTC.

This clone was seen only a few times. The chain carries TRBV7-2 and TRBJ2-7, with 9 bases matching TRBD1. The CDR3 consists of 14 residues. The trim removed 5 bases at V and 1 base at J, leaving 3 bases unmatched. CDR1 and CDR2 from the germline V gene are SGHTA and FQGNSA. Here the CDR3 DNA reads TGTGCCAGCAGCACCGGACAGGGGTCCTACGAGCAGTACTTC. Its protein is CASSTGQGSYEQYF. Together with reference TRBV7-2 and TRBJ2-7, the CDR3 gives the full variable domain: GAGVSQSPSNKVTEKGKDVELRCDPISGHTALYWYRQSLGQGLEFLIYFQGNSAPDKSGLPSDRFSAERTGGSVSTLTIQRTQQEDSAVYLCASSTGQGSYEQYFGPGTRLTVT.

The gene calls are TRBV29-1 and TRBJ1-3, with D uncertain. Trimming cost V 0 bases and J 3 bases, with 15 bases left between them. Germline assignment: CDR1 SQVTM and CDR2 ANQGSEA. The CDR3 length is 16 residues. CDR3 loop: CSVEDLGPQNGNTIYF. The CDR3, as DNA: TGCAGCGTTGAAGATCTTGGTCCCCAGAATGGAAACACCATATATTTT. Variable domain in full (rest from reference TRBV29-1 and TRBJ1-3): SAVISQKPSRDICQRGTSLTIQCQVDSQVTMMFWYRQQPGQSLTLIATANQGSEATYESGFVIDKFPISRPNLTFSTLTVSNMSPEDSSIYLCSVEDLGPQNGNTIYFGEGSWLTVV.

The rearrangement uses TRBV10-1 and TRBJ1-5; D may be TRBD1 (5 bases). The germline gives CDR1 WNHNN, CDR2 SYGVQD (reference sequence). The CDR3 covers 18 residues. V shed 0 bases and J shed 5 bases, with 20 bases lying between them. CDR3 amino acids: CASSESSREVPWDQPQHF. The CDR3 DNA follows: TGCGCCAGCAGTGAGTCCAGCAGGGAGGTACCCTGGGATCAGCCCCAGCATTTT.

The V and J genes are TRBV9 and TRBJ1-1; D uncertain. V was pared by 0 bases and J by 1 base, with 13 bases between. Per the germline V gene, CDR1 is SGDLS and CDR2 is YYNGEE. CDR3 length: 16 amino acids. The CDR3 region has the DNA TGTGCCAGCAGCGTAGTACCTGGTCGGTCGAACACTGAAGCTTTCTTT. This gives the protein CASSVVPGRSNTEAFF.